Below are 6 T cell receptor beta chains sequenced from a single sample in a study of blood T cell repertoires in COVID-19. Clones were sequenced by immunoSEQ multiplex PCR, and TCRdb holds only the in-frame ones, with some missing. The repertoire holds 500,000 to 600,000 clones, with less than 90% as singletons. The sequencing sample was made of peripheral blood. The receptors shown here come from a woman aged 50 to 60 with COVID-19, enrolled during active disease.

The chain recombines TRBV5-8 with TRBJ1-5, with 9 bases lining up with TRBD1. Germline loops: CDR1 SGHTS, CDR2 YDEGEE. V lost 2 bases to trimming and J lost 2 bases; unmatched junction nucleotides: 11. The CDR3 contains 18 residues. The CDR3 sequence is CASSFGTGLEVGNQPQHF. CDR3 coding DNA: TGTGCCAGCAGCTTCGGGACAGGGCTAGAAGTGGGCAATCAGCCCCAGCATTTT.

The J gene is TRBJ2-2, the V gene TRBV9, with 8 positions matching TRBD2. Trimming cost V 0 bases and J 7 bases; bases outside gene matches: 8. CDR3 length: 16 amino acids. The germline V gene encodes CDR1 SGDLS and CDR2 YYNGEE. The CDR3 sequence is CASSVVASGSLGELFF. CDR3 nucleotide sequence: TGTGCCAGCAGCGTAGTAGCTAGCGGGTCGCTCGGGGAGCTGTTTTTT. The full variable domain, rest sourced from reference TRBV9 and TRBJ2-2, is DSGVTQTPKHLITATGQRVTLRCSPRSGDLSVYWYQQSLDQGLQFLIQYYNGEERAKGNILERFSAQQFPDLHSELNLSSLELGDSALYFCASSVVASGSLGELFFGEGSRLTVL.

The rearrangement links TRBV4-1 to TRBJ2-7; D is perhaps TRBD2 (6 bases). The germline CDR1 and CDR2 sequences are MGHRA and YSYEKL. The CDR3 loop spans 15 amino acids. V shed 1 base and J shed 5 bases, with 15 bases lying between them. The CDR3 sequence: CASSQGGAGRDEQYF. CDR3 nucleotide sequence: TGCGCCAGCAGCCAAGGCGGGGCAGGGCGAGACGAGCAGTACTTC.

The V gene is TRBV7-2, the J gene TRBJ2-2; no reliable D call. The V end lost 4 bases, the J end lost 5 bases, and 11 bases lay between the germline ends. CDR1 and CDR2 from the germline V gene are SGHTA and FQGNSA. The CDR3 loop spans 14 amino acids. The CDR3 is CASSSSSGTGELFF. For the CDR3, the DNA is TGTGCCAGCAGCTCTTCTAGTGGTACCGGGGAGCTGTTTTTT.

The rearrangement joins TRBV11-1 to TRBJ2-1; TRBD2 aligns across 9 bases. CDR1 and CDR2 from the germline V gene are SGHAT and FQDESV (reference sequence). The CDR3 covers 13 residues. Unmatched junction bases numbered 12, after V lost 5 bases and J lost 16 bases. Here the CDR3 DNA reads TGTGCCAGCAGCATAGGGGGTAGCGGGGGAGGCTTCTTC. Amino acid sequence: CASSIGGSGGGFF.

The rearrangement links TRBV20-1 to TRBJ2-1; a weak D match, TRBD2 (6 bases). Looked up from germline, CDR1 is DFQATT and CDR2 is SNEGSKA (reference sequence). The ends were cut back, 3 bases at V and 10 bases at J, with 19 bases in the middle. The CDR3 runs to 14 residues. The CDR3 spells CSASPSGLSGEQFF. DNA of the CDR3: TGCAGTGCTAGTCCGAGTGGACTATCGGGGGAGCAGTTCTTC.